This TCR beta chain derives from a study of CD8 T cells in Susac syndrome. Random hexamers were used to reverse transcribe 0.5 to 1 ug of RNA. TCRdb redid the calling of the immunoSEQ multiplex PCR reads with MiXCR, one entry per CDR3 protein. The repertoire holds some 220,000 distinct CDR3 sequences, about 95% seen once, with roughly 0.1% in the top ten. The patients who served as multiple sclerosis controls were treatment-naive and had stable or active relapsing-remitting disease that fulfilled the revised McDonald criteria. CDR3 size: 14 residues. CDR1 MDHEN and CDR2 SYDVKM come from the germline V gene. V was shortened by 7 bases and J by 3 bases, with 14 bases between the two germline ends.

V and J are TRBV28 and TRBJ2-3; weak D call: TRBD1 (6 bases). This receptor was taken from a human donor with multiple sclerosis. The specimen sequenced was CD4+ T cells from PBMCs. This CDR3 is CASIQQGLTDTQYF. The CDR3 bases are TGTGCCAGCATACAACAGGGTTTGACAGATACGCAGTATTTT.